These 21 T cell receptor beta chains originate from one sample sequenced in a study of cytomegalovirus exposure and HLA in healthy donors. The PCR made use of 60 Vbeta and 13 Jbeta primers. Using immunoSEQ multiplex PCR, the repertoire was profiled, and TCRdb retains in-frame clones only, with some absent. The sample has over 95,000 clones; about 61% are singletons. The sequencing sample was made of PBMCs. The receptor set was obtained from a man aged 18 to 29 in good health and CMV-seropositive.

The CDR3 sequence is CASSPTTGGYEQYF. The DNA of the CDR3 is TGTGCCAGCAGTCCGACGACAGGGGGCTACGAGCAGTACTTC. The rearrangement uses TRBV27 and TRBJ2-7, with 9 bases fitting TRBD1. The CDR3 spans 14 residues. Germline assignment: CDR1 MNHEY and CDR2 SMNVEV (reference sequence). J gave up 3 bases and V 5 bases, and 5 bases lay outside the gene matches.

The rearrangement uses TRBV29-1 and TRBJ1-2; 7 bases agree with TRBD1. CDR1 SQVTM and CDR2 ANQGSEA come from the germline V gene. There are 13 residues in the CDR3. J gave up 4 bases and V 6 bases, and 8 bases lay outside the gene matches. CDR3 region: CSVRTGGIYGYTF. The CDR3 nucleotides read TGCAGCGTCCGGACAGGAGGGATCTATGGCTACACCTTC.

This clone was counted once. V usage is TRBV28 and J usage is TRBJ1-2; a weak D match, TRBD1 (5 bases). The length of the CDR3 is 14 residues. The germline V and J ends were trimmed by 5 bases and 0 bases, with 10 bases remaining between them. Germline CDR1 reads MDHEN; CDR2 reads SYDVKM. CDR3 sequence reads: CASSLPQANYGYTF. The DNA for the CDR3 is TGTGCCAGCAGTCTCCCACAGGCTAACTATGGCTACACCTTC.

The V call is TRBV7-3, the J call TRBJ1-1; D unclear. V lost 3 bases, J lost 1 base, and 12 bases lay in between. CDR1 is SGHTA and CDR2 is FQGTGA in the germline V gene. This CDR3 contains 15 residues. The CDR3 loop reads CASSFLGVPNTEAFF. CDR3 in DNA: TGTGCCAGCAGCTTTCTCGGGGTCCCGAACACTGAAGCTTTCTTT. The entire variable domain, with the rest obtained from reference TRBV7-3 and TRBJ1-1, is as follows: GAGVSQTPSNKVTEKGKYVELRCDPISGHTALYWYRQSLGQGPEFLIYFQGTGAADDSGLPNDRFFAVRPEGSVSTLKIQRTERGDSAVYLCASSFLGVPNTEAFFGQGTRLTVV.

This chain uses TRBV11-1 with TRBJ1-6, with TRBD1 identical over 8 bases. This CDR3 is 17 amino acids long. Looked up from germline, CDR1 is SGHAT and CDR2 is FQDESV (reference sequence). Trimming took 5 bases from V and 3 from J; bases not matched to a gene: 9. CDR3 in amino acids: CASSLGTGWGYNSPLHF. Here the CDR3 DNA reads TGTGCCAGCAGCCTCGGGACAGGCTGGGGCTATAATTCACCCCTCCACTTT.

About this clone itself: Other DNA sequences from this sample encode an identical CDR3 as well. J is TRBJ2-6 and V is TRBV28; TRBD1 matches 7 bases. Germline loops: CDR1 MDHEN, CDR2 SYDVKM. The V gene end was trimmed by 8 bases and the J gene end by 0 bases; junction bases not matched to a gene: 4. The CDR3 extends over 15 amino acids. CDR3 region: CASRQGSSGANVLTF. The CDR3 DNA is TGTGCCAGCCGACAGGGTAGCTCTGGGGCCAACGTCCTGACTTTC.

This clone was counted once. The chain joins TRBV11-2 to TRBJ2-3, with D tentatively TRBD1 (6 bases). CDR3 length equals 15 residues. Germline V gives CDR1 SGHAT, CDR2 FQNNGV. Trimming left V 2 bases short and J 1 base short, with 10 bases between. The CDR3 protein is CASSLSGVGTDTQYF. The CDR3 region has the DNA TGTGCCAGCAGCTTATCAGGGGTAGGCACAGATACGCAGTATTTT.

This clone turned up a few times. The chain uses TRBV11-3 and TRBJ1-6; D is uncertain. Trimming cost V 5 bases and J 7 bases, with 18 bases left between them. The CDR3 extends over 16 amino acids. In germline, CDR1 is SGHNT, CDR2 YENEEA. The CDR3 protein is CASSPGFTAWNSPLHF. CDR3 nucleotide sequence: TGTGCCAGCAGCCCCGGGTTTACGGCATGGAATTCACCCCTCCACTTT.

The rearrangement links TRBV6-1 to TRBJ2-1; D gene ambiguous. CDR1 is MNHNS and CDR2 is SASEGT in the germline V gene. This CDR3 is 12 amino acids long. Trimming left V 5 bases short and J 3 bases short, with 5 bases between. The CDR3: CASSHIYNEQFF. The CDR3 nucleotides read TGTGCCAGCAGTCACATCTACAATGAGCAGTTCTTC.

The V call is TRBV4-2, the J call TRBJ1-1, with a tentative D call TRBD1 (5 bases). The germline gives CDR1 LGHNA, CDR2 YNFKEQ. This CDR3 spans 16 amino acids. Trimming shortened V by 1 base and J by 5 bases, and 17 bases separated the two germline ends. CDR3 bases: TGTGCCAGCAGCCAAGTCAGACTCACCGGGGGGACTGAAGCTTTCTTT. Its translation is CASSQVRLTGGTEAFF.

This rearrangement joins TRBV5-6 to TRBJ2-2, with D hard to call. From germline, CDR1 is SGHDT and CDR2 YYEEEE. Deletions cut 0 bases from V and 3 bases from J, with 12 bases between. This CDR3 is 16 amino acids long. CDR3 nucleotides: TGTGCCAGCAGCTTGGACAATAGCTGGGACACCGGGGAGCTGTTTTTT. It is translated as CASSLDNSWDTGELFF.

This clone turned up a few times. The chain joins TRBV6-6 to TRBJ1-1, with D unresolved. CDR1 MNHNY and CDR2 SVGAGI come from the germline V gene (reference sequence). This CDR3 spans 10 amino acids. Trimming removed 9 bases at V and 8 bases at J, with 10 bases between. The CDR3 loop reads CASGWQEAFF. The CDR3 bases are TGTGCCAGTGGTTGGCAGGAAGCTTTCTTT.

This chain links TRBV4-1 with TRBJ2-5; D is perhaps TRBD2 (6 bases). V gave up 3 bases and J gave up 4 bases, with 15 bases separating them. CDR1 is MGHRA, CDR2 YSYEKL, per germline. CDR3 size: 15 residues. DNA of the CDR3: TGCGCCAGCAGCCACGGGGAGGTTTGGGGAGAGACCCAGTACTTC. Protein: CASSHGEVWGETQYF.

The V and J genes are TRBV5-5 and TRBJ2-7; D not certain. This CDR3 has 15 amino acids. From germline, CDR1 is SGHKS and CDR2 YYEKEE (reference sequence). The V gene lost 0 bases and the J gene lost 3 bases, with 13 bases spanning the gap. DNA of the CDR3: TGTGCCAGCAGCTTGGTAGTGACTGGAAGCTACGAGCAGTACTTC. This sequence encodes CASSLVVTGSYEQYF.

The chain links TRBV7-2 to TRBJ1-2; D not resolved. Trimming removed 0 bases from V and 0 bases from J, with 17 bases in between. The CDR3 sequence is 18 residues long. The germline gives CDR1 SGHTA, CDR2 FQGNSA. The CDR3 spells CASSLAIISAGANYGYTF. The CDR3 nucleotides read TGTGCCAGCAGCTTAGCGATAATCTCGGCCGGAGCTAACTATGGCTACACCTTC.

This clone was seen a single time. CDR3 sequence reads: CAIGRQGLNEQFF. As DNA, the CDR3 is TGTGCCATTGGGAGACAGGGTCTGAATGAGCAGTTCTTC. The chain has TRBV10-3 and TRBJ2-1; TRBD1 aligns across 7 bases. Germline CDR1 and CDR2: ENHRY and SYGVKD. V lost 9 bases to trimming and J lost 7 bases; unmatched junction nucleotides: 9. The CDR3 length is 13 residues.

The gene calls are TRBV29-1 and TRBJ1-1, with 8 positions matching TRBD1. CDR1 and CDR2 from the germline V gene are SQVTM and ANQGSEA. J lost 7 bases, V lost 3 bases, and 7 bases had no gene match. The CDR3 totals 13 residues. The CDR3 is CSVETGVRGEAFF. CDR3 bases: TGCAGCGTTGAGACAGGGGTAAGGGGTGAAGCTTTCTTT.

V is TRBV6-5 and J is TRBJ1-4; TRBD1 is a possible D gene (6 bases). Germline CDR1 reads MNHEY; CDR2 reads SVGAGI. The CDR3 length is 14 residues. Trimming shortened V by 0 bases and J by 11 bases, and 13 bases separated the two germline ends. In DNA, the CDR3 is TGTGCCAGCAGTTACTCGCCGCGGGGGGGCAAACTGTTTTTT. This encodes CASSYSPRGGKLFF.

The chain carries TRBV28 and TRBJ2-1; tentatively, D is TRBD2 (5 bases). The germline V gene encodes CDR1 MDHEN and CDR2 SYDVKM. V lost 2 bases and J 12 bases, leaving 8 bases between the germline ends. This CDR3 region has 11 residues. CDR3 in DNA: TGTGCCAGCAGTTTAGGTGAGGGGCAGTTCTTC. Protein: CASSLGEGQFF.

As regards this clone: Within the sample, other DNA sequences also encode this same CDR3. The J gene is TRBJ2-3, the V gene TRBV30; 7 positions match TRBD2. CDR1 and CDR2 (germline): GTSNPN, SVGIG (reference sequence). This CDR3 has 13 residues. V dropped 4 bases and J dropped 5; count of bases not matched to a gene: 6. CDR3 loop: CAWTGGSKDTQYF. The CDR3 bases are TGTGCCTGGACGGGGGGTTCGAAAGATACGCAGTATTTT.

V is TRBV27 and J is TRBJ1-2; D is possibly TRBD1 (6 bases). The V end was cut by 3 bases, the J end by 8 bases, with 13 bases between. There are 13 residues in the CDR3. CDR1 is MNHEY and CDR2 is SMNVEV in the germline V gene (reference sequence). Here the CDR3 reads CASSLVGGRGYTF. DNA of the CDR3: TGTGCCAGCAGTTTGGTAGGGGGAAGGGGCTACACCTTC.